The 9 T cell receptor beta chains presented below share a single source sample, sequenced in a study of metastatic and nonmetastatic thyroid tumors. Patients underwent thyroid surgery, and none had received any treatment before it. Via MiXCR, TCRdb re-called the PCR reads. The repertoire includes roughly 45,000 clones, 3% to 3.5% of them detected once, and roughly a tenth sits in the top ten. The sequencing input was blood. These receptors all stem from a female donor with papillary thyroid cancer or a benign thyroid nodule (not recorded which). Some clones in this sample may be carry-over from other donors' samples.

This clone was recorded many times. The gene calls are TRBV2 and TRBJ2-3; D might be TRBD2 (6 bases). The CDR3 loop spans 11 amino acids. V was cut by 5 bases and J by 9 bases, with 9 bases left in between. The germline CDR1 and CDR2 sequences are SNHLY and FYNNEI. The CDR3 reads CASSIAATQYF. In DNA, the CDR3 is TGTGCCAGCAGTATAGCGGCGACGCAGTATTTT.

As to this clone: One end of the junction is discordant with germline, which a read error may explain. The CDR3 loop reads CGSSLQGQKIYSGNTIYF. For the CDR3, the DNA is TGTGGCAGCAGCTTACAAGGACAGAAGATATACTCTGGAAACACCATATATTTC. This sequence joins TRBV5-6 and TRBJ1-3; D might be TRBD1 (6 bases). The CDR3 covers 18 residues. Germline CDR1 reads SGHDT; CDR2 reads YYEEEE.

This clone was counted a few times. The chain is built from TRBV20-1 and TRBJ2-7; perhaps TRBD1 as D (7 bases). CDR1 and CDR2 (germline): DFQATT, SNEGSKA (reference sequence). Trimming removed 2 bases at V and 6 bases at J, with 20 bases between. The CDR3 runs 15 residues. This CDR3 reads CSARKGAGRSGEQYF. CDR3 DNA sequence: TGCAGTGCTAGAAAGGGGGCGGGGAGGTCAGGCGAGCAGTACTTC.

This clone occurred many times. V usage is TRBV5-1 and J usage is TRBJ2-7; possible D gene TRBD1, 6 bases. The germline CDR1 and CDR2 sequences are SGHRS and YFSETQ. The CDR3 runs 14 residues. V was cut by 0 bases and J by 6 bases, with 13 bases left in between. CDR3 bases: TGCGCCAGCAGCTTGGAAGGACAGTTGGGCGAGCAGTACTTC. It yields the protein CASSLEGQLGEQYF.

The table lists this clone with many counts. CDR3 in amino acids: CASSLVGSMPKLFF. DNA of the CDR3: TGTGCCAGCAGCTTAGTGGGTTCGATGCCAAAACTGTTTTTT. The chain links TRBV7-8 to TRBJ1-4, with D unresolved. This CDR3 spans 14 amino acids. Trimming cost V 1 base and J 10 bases, with 13 bases left between them. Per germline, CDR1 SGHVS and CDR2 FQNEAQ.

The sample holds many counts of this clone. This sequence joins TRBV9 and TRBJ1-1; D is unresolved. CDR3 length: 13 amino acids. Trimming removed 0 bases at V and 4 bases at J, with 7 bases between. The germline V gene has CDR1 SGDLS and CDR2 YYNGEE. The CDR3 is CASSVELGTEAFF. In nucleotides, the CDR3 is TGTGCCAGCAGCGTAGAGCTGGGCACTGAAGCTTTCTTT.

The J gene is TRBJ1-4, the V gene TRBV25-1; TRBD1 is a possible D gene (6 bases). CDR1 is MGHDK, CDR2 SYGVNS, per germline. Deletions cut 0 bases from V and 3 bases from J, with 8 bases between. The CDR3 length is 15 residues. CDR3 nucleotide sequence: TGTGCCAGCAGTGAATATAGACAGGCTAATGAAAAACTGTTTTTT. Protein: CASSEYRQANEKLFF.

This clone was counted at least ten times. The rearrangement uses TRBV7-3 and TRBJ2-1; possibly TRBD1 for D (6 bases). Germline assignment: CDR1 SGHTA and CDR2 FQGTGA. Trimming took 6 bases from V and 10 from J, leaving 16 bases between them. This CDR3 is built from 13 residues. The CDR3 here is CASSLGTGWEQFF. The CDR3 nucleotides are TGTGCCAGCAGTTTAGGAACAGGGTGGGAGCAGTTCTTC.

This clone was detected ten times or more. V is TRBV6-4 and J is TRBJ2-2, with 14 bases matching TRBD2. This CDR3 contains 16 residues. CDR1 is MRHNA, CDR2 SNTAGT, per germline. V lost 0 bases and J lost 6; bases outside the gene matches: 0. The CDR3 DNA follows: TGTGCCAGCAGTGACTCGGGACTAGCGGGGGCCGGGGAGCTGTTTTTT. This gives the protein CASSDSGLAGAGELFF.